This T cell receptor (beta chain) was observed in a study of T cell repertoires in cytomegalovirus infection. This clonotype was observed many times. Its antigen is not known. TCRdb reprocessed the reads with MiXCR, giving one entry per CDR3 protein. The table includes approximately 730,000 distinct CDR3 sequences, about 28% detected once. The CDR3 sequence is 18 residues long. Germline values: CDR1 MNHNS, CDR2 SASEGT. V gave up 7 bases and J gave up 0 bases, with 23 bases separating them. This sequence originates from a human donor in good health (CMV status not recorded). Some clones in this sample may be carry-over from other donors' samples. This chain links TRBV6-1 with TRBJ2-3, with D perhaps matching TRBD1 (6 bases). This specimen consisted of cultured CD8+ T cells from PBMCs, obtained from culture after CMV antigen stimulation. The CDR3 loop reads CASTVLFSGHTSTDTQYF. DNA for the CDR3: TGTGCCAGCACCGTCCTCTTTTCGGGACATACTAGCACAGATACGCAGTATTTT.